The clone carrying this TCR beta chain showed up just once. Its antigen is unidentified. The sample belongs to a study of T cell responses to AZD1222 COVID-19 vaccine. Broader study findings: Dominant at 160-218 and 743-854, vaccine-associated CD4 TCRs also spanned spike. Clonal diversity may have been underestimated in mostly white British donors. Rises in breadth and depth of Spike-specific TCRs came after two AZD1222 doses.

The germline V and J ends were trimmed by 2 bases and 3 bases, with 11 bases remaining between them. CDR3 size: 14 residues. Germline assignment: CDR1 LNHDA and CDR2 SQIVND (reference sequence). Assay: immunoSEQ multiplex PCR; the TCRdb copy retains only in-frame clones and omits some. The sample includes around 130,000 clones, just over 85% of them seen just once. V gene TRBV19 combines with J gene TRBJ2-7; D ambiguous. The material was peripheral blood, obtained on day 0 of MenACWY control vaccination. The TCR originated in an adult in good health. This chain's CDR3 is CASSIYGQHYEQYF. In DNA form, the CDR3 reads TGTGCCAGTAGTATATATGGGCAGCACTACGAGCAGTACTTC.